Presented here are 12 T cell receptor beta chains from one specimen sequenced in a study of blood T cell repertoires in COVID-19. Here immunoSEQ multiplex PCR was the method, and the copy in TCRdb shows in-frame clones only, minus some. Altogether about 190,000 clones are present, around 90% being singletons, with the ten largest covering around 6.6%. Input material: peripheral blood. These receptor sequences come from a man aged 40-55 years with acute or convalescent COVID-19.

The chain carries TRBV4-2 and TRBJ2-7; TRBD1 might be the D (7 bases). Germline CDR1 and CDR2: LGHNA and YNFKEQ. V lost 0 bases to trimming and J lost 2 bases, with 20 bases between them. This CDR3 is 18 amino acids long. The CDR3: CASSQEGGLGGSTYEQYF. In DNA form, the CDR3 reads TGTGCCAGCAGCCAAGAAGGGGGCTTGGGGGGTTCAACCTACGAGCAGTACTTC.

The CDR3 DNA reads TGTGCCACCAGCCTTAGAGGACAGGGGGCAGCCGGCTACACCTTC. Encoded protein: CATSLRGQGAAGYTF. This chain uses TRBV15 with TRBJ1-2; 11 nucleotides line up with TRBD1. Germline V lookup: CDR1 LNHNV, CDR2 YYDKDF (reference sequence). This CDR3 is built from 15 residues. Trimming cost V 5 bases and J 8 bases; bases outside gene matches: 10.

This rearrangement joins TRBV5-1 to TRBJ1-1, with D possibly matching TRBD1 (5 bases). The germline gives CDR1 SGHRS, CDR2 YFSETQ. V lost 4 bases to trimming and J lost 1 base, with 11 bases between them. The CDR3 loop spans 14 amino acids. Here the CDR3 DNA reads TGCGCCAGCAGCCAAGGGACTAGGAACACTGAAGCTTTCTTT. It translates to CASSQGTRNTEAFF.

CDR3 residues: CASSGSGSTDTQYF. CDR3 DNA sequence: TGTGCCAGCAGCGGTAGCGGTAGCACAGATACGCAGTATTTT. The rearrangement links TRBV9 to TRBJ2-3; D is perhaps TRBD2 (6 bases). This CDR3 has 14 residues. CDR1 SGDLS and CDR2 YYNGEE come from the germline V gene. V lost 3 bases, J lost 0 bases, and 8 bases lay in between.

The CDR3 DNA reads TGCGCCAGCAGCTTCTCAGGTCTTTCCGGTGGCTACACCTTC. Translation gives CASSFSGLSGGYTF. The chain recombines TRBV5-1 with TRBJ1-2; no clear D gene. The germline V gene encodes CDR1 SGHRS and CDR2 YFSETQ. The CDR3 contains 14 residues. The V end lost 2 bases, the J end lost 7 bases, and 15 bases lay between the germline ends. The full variable domain, rest sourced from reference TRBV5-1 and TRBJ1-2, is KAGVTQTPRYLIKTRGQQVTLSCSPISGHRSVSWYQQTPGQGLQFLFEYFSETQRNKGNFPGRFSGRQFSNSRSEMNVSTLELGDSALYLCASSFSGLSGGYTFGSGTRLTVV.

The J gene is TRBJ1-3, the V gene TRBV7-2, with D possibly TRBD1 on 6 matching bases. The CDR3 loop spans 15 amino acids. The ends were cut back, 5 bases at V and 0 bases at J, with 11 bases in the middle. Germline-derived CDR1 and CDR2 are SGHTA and FQGNSA. As DNA, the CDR3 is TGTGCCAGCAGCCGGGACATTTTCTCTGGAAACACCATATATTTT. Residues: CASSRDIFSGNTIYF.

This chain joins TRBV7-3 and TRBJ1-3; perhaps TRBD1 as D (6 bases). V lost 8 bases and J 4 bases, leaving 15 bases between the germline ends. The CDR3 sequence is 14 residues long. From germline, CDR1 is SGHTA and CDR2 FQGTGA. The CDR3 sequence: CASDKGGTGNTIYF. In DNA form, the CDR3 reads TGTGCCAGCGATAAAGGTGGGACAGGAAACACCATATATTTT.

This clone was seen once. V is TRBV5-4 and J is TRBJ1-1, with D tentatively TRBD1 (5 bases). The V gene lost 0 bases and the J gene lost 0 bases, with 9 bases spanning the gap. This CDR3 has 15 amino acids. The germline V gene encodes CDR1 SGHNT and CDR2 YYREEE (reference sequence). The CDR3 nucleotides are TGTGCCAGCAGCTTGGTGGGGGGGATGAACACTGAAGCTTTCTTT. This sequence encodes CASSLVGGMNTEAFF.

The CDR3 DNA reads TGTGCCTGGAGTGCGGGAGGGGTCCCAGATACGCAGTATTTT. Translating gives CAWSAGGVPDTQYF. This sequence joins TRBV30 and TRBJ2-3; 8 bases line up with TRBD2. The CDR3 is 14 amino acids. Germline-derived CDR1 and CDR2 are GTSNPN and SVGIG (reference sequence). Losses at the gene ends were 1 base for V and 4 bases for J; bases not matched to a gene: 4.

The chain has TRBV19 and TRBJ1-1; D uncertain. V was clipped by 1 base and J by 5 bases, with 14 bases between them. The CDR3 runs to 15 residues. Germline V gene sequence: CDR1 LNHDA, CDR2 SQIVND (reference sequence). CDR3 DNA: TGTGCCAGTAGTATAGTGCAGTACATGGAGACTGAAGCTTTCTTT. As protein: CASSIVQYMETEAFF.

J is TRBJ2-7 and V is TRBV18; no firm D call. Trimming took off 5 bases at V and 1 base at J, with 9 bases between the two ends. This CDR3 has 13 residues. Looked up from germline, CDR1 is KGHSH and CDR2 is LQKENI. The CDR3 protein is CASSDTISYEQYF. In DNA form, the CDR3 reads TGTGCCAGCTCAGATACAATTTCCTACGAGCAGTACTTC.

The rearrangement joins TRBV7-2 to TRBJ2-5, with 8 bases identical to TRBD2. The CDR3 has 17 residues. The J segment lost 1 base and the V segment lost 1 base, leaving 8 bases of the junction unmatched. The germline V gene has CDR1 SGHTA and CDR2 FQGNSA. The CDR3 here is CASSLVMAGGLQETQYF. The CDR3 nucleotides read TGTGCCAGCAGCTTAGTCATGGCGGGGGGCCTCCAAGAGACCCAGTACTTC.